This entry features one T cell receptor beta chain sequence. This entry belongs to a study of blood T cell repertoires in COVID-19. Data came from immunoSEQ multiplex PCR; TCRdb stores just in-frame clones and leaves some out. The sample has around 130,000 clones; around 81% are singletons. The junction had 9 bases not matched to a gene; V was cut back by 3 bases and J by 6 bases. This CDR3 has 17 amino acids. Germline lookup yields CDR1 SGHTA and CDR2 FQGNSA. The receptor's source is a man aged 35 to 55 with active or convalescent COVID-19. Sequenced sample: peripheral blood. V is TRBV7-2 and J is TRBJ2-7; 15 bases are shared with TRBD2. This CDR3 reads CASSFQGLAGGRIEQYF. The CDR3 DNA reads as TGTGCCAGCAGCTTCCAAGGACTAGCGGGGGGGCGTATCGAGCAGTACTTC.